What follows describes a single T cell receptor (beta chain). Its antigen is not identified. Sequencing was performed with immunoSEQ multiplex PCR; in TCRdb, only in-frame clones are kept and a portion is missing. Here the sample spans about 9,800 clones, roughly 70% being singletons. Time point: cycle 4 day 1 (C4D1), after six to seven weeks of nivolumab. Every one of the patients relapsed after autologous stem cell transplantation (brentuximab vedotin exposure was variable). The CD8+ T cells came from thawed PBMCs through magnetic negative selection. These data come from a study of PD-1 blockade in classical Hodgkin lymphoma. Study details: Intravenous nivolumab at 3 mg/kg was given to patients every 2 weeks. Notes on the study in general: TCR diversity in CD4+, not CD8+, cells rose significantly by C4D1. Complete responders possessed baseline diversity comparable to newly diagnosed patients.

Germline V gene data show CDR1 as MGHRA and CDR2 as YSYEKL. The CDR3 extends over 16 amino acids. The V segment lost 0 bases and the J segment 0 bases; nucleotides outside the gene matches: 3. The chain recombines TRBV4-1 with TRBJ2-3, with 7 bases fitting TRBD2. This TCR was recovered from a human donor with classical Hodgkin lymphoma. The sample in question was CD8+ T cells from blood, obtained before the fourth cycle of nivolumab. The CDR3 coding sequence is TGCGCCAGCAGCCAAGATCTGGGGGGGAGCACAGATACGCAGTATTTT. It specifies CASSQDLGGSTDTQYF.